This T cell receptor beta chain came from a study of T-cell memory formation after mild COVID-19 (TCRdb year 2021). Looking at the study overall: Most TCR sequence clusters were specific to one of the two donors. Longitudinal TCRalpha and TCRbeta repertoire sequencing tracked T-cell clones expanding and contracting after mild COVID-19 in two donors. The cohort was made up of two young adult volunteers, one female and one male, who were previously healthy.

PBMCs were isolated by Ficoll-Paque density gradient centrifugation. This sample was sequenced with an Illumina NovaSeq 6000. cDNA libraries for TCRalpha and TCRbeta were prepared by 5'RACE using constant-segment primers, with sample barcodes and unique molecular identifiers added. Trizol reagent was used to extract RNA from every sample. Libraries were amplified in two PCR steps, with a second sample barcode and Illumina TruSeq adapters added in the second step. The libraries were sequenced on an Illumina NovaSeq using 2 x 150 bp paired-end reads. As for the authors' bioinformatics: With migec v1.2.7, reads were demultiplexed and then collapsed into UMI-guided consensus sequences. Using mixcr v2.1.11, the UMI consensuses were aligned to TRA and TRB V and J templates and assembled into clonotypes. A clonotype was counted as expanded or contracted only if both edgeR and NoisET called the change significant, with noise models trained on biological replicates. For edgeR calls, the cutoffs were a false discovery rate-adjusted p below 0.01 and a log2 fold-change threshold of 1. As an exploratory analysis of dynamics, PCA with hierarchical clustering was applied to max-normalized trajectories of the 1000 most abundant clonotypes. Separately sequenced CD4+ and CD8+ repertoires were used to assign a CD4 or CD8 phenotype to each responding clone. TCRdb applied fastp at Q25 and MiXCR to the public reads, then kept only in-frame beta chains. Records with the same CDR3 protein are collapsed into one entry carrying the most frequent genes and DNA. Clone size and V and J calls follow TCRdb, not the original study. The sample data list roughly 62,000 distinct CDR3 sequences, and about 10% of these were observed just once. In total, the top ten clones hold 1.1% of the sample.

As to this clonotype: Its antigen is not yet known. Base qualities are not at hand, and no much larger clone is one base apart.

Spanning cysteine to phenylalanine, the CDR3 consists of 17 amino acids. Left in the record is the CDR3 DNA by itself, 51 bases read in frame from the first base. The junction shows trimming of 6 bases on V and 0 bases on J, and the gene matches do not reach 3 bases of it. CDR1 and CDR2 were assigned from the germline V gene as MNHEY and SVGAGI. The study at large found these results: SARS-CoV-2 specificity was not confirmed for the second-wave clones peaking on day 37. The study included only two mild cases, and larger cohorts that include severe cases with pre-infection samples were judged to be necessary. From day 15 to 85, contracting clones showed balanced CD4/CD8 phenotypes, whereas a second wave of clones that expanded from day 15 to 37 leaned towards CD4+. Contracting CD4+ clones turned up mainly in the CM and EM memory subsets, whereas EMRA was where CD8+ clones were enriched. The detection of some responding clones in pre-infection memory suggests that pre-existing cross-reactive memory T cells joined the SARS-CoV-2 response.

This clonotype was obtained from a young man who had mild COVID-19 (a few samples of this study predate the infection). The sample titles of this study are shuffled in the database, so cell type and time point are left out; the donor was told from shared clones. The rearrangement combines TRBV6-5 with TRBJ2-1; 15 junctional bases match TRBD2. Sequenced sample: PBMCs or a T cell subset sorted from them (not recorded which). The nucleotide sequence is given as TGTGCCAGCAGAGGGACTAGCGGGGGGAGCTCCTACAATGAGCAGTTCTTC. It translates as CASRGTSGGSSYNEQFF.